This T cell receptor (beta chain) was profiled in a study of blood T cells in healthy people across ages. The authors ran a second PCR of about 7 to 11 cycles using a sample-barcoded 5' primer and a J-beta primer mix. Each cDNA was tagged by a template-switch adaptor containing 12 random nucleotides. TCRdb reprocessed the 5' RACE reads with MiXCR, giving one entry per CDR3 protein. The sample has roughly 680,000 distinct CDR3 sequences, around 50% seen once. This CDR3 is 15 amino acids long. Russia was home to the donors, healthy Caucasian individuals aged about 6 to 90. A minimum of 7 million PBMCs was isolated per sample. There were at least 6 micrograms of total RNA extracted from every sample. This clonotype was counted many times.

The TCR originated in a woman older than 75 in good health. Sequenced: blood. The rearrangement links TRBV21-1 to TRBJ2-4. TRBV21-1 is flagged as a pseudogene. The chain's CDR3 is CASSGWSLAKNIQYF. Here the CDR3 DNA reads TGTGCCAGCAGCGGTTGGAGTTTAGCCAAAAACATTCAGTACTTC.